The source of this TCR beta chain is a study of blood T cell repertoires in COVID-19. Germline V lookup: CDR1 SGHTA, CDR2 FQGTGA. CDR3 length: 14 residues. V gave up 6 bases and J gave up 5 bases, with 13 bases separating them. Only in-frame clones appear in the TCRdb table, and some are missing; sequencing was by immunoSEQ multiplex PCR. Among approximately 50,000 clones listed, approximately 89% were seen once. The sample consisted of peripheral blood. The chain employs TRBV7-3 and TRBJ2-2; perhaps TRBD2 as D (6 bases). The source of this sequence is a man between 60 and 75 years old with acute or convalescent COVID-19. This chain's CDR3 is CASRAGWGTGELFF. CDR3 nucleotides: TGTGCCAGCAGAGCGGGTTGGGGGACCGGGGAGCTGTTTTTT. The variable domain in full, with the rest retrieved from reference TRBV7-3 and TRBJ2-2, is GAGVSQTPSNKVTEKGKYVELRCDPISGHTALYWYRQSLGQGPEFLIYFQGTGAADDSGLPNDRFFAVRPEGSVSTLKIQRTERGDSAVYLCASRAGWGTGELFFGEGSRLTVL.